These 5 T cell receptor beta chains originate from one sample sequenced in a study of patients and donors after allogeneic stem cell transplantation. Via MiXCR, TCRdb re-called the RT-PCR reads, giving one row per CDR3 protein. Of about 160,000 distinct CDR3 sequences detected, about two fifths appear once; the ten largest clones hold 50%. Sample: blood, either unsorted or a sorted T cell fraction (not recorded which). The source is a human donor who was either an allogeneic HSCT recipient or a stem cell or donor lymphocyte infusion donor (not recorded which). It is not recorded whose cells these are; they may come from a transplant donor.

This clonotype was detected a few times. This chain joins TRBV20-1 and TRBJ1-2; D is perhaps TRBD1 (6 bases). The CDR3 length is 13 residues. Germline-derived CDR1 and CDR2 are DFQATT and SNEGSKA (reference sequence). Trimming removed 4 bases at V and 4 bases at J, with 13 bases between. The CDR3, as DNA: TGCAGTGCTAACAGGGTCCTCCTCTATGGCTACACCTTC. Translating it yields CSANRVLLYGYTF.

The V and J genes are TRBV9 and TRBJ1-4, with 8 bases identical to TRBD1. Germline V gives CDR1 SGDLS, CDR2 YYNGEE. The CDR3 spans 14 residues. The V segment lost 2 bases and the J segment 8 bases; nucleotides outside the gene matches: 5. The CDR3 bases are TGTGCCAGCAGCGTGGACAGGGTGCGGGAAAAACTGTTTTTT. Translating gives CASSVDRVREKLFF. The full variable domain, in which reference TRBV9 and TRBJ1-4 provide the parts outside the CDR3, is DSGVTQTPKHLITATGQRVTLRCSPRSGDLSVYWYQQSLDQGLQFLIQYYNGEERAKGNILERFSAQQFPDLHSELNLSSLELGDSALYFCASSVDRVREKLFFGSGTQLSVL.

This clonotype was picked up a small number of times. CDR3 sequence reads: CATSVGAGNTIYF. The CDR3 DNA is TGTGCCACCAGTGTAGGGGCTGGAAACACCATATATTTT. The chain uses TRBV24-1 and TRBJ1-3, with a possible D match to TRBD1 (5 bases). The V gene lost 5 bases and the J gene lost 2 bases, with 6 bases spanning the gap. Germline V gives CDR1 KGHDR, CDR2 SFDVKD. This CDR3 has 13 residues.

V and J are TRBV5-1 and TRBJ1-1; the match to TRBD1 covers 10 bases. This CDR3 comprises 15 residues. Germline loops: CDR1 SGHRS, CDR2 YFSETQ. Germline trimming cut 4 bases from V and 2 bases from J; bases unmatched to any gene: 5. The CDR3 coding sequence is TGCGCCAGCAGCCTTGACAGGGGGCAAAACACTGAAGCTTTCTTT. It yields the protein CASSLDRGQNTEAFF.

This clonotype was seen only a few times. The J gene is TRBJ2-7, the V gene TRBV20-1, with D possibly TRBD1 on 5 matching bases. Trimming cost V 5 bases and J 2 bases, with 13 bases left between them. The CDR3 totals 13 residues. CDR1 and CDR2 (germline): DFQATT, SNEGSKA (reference sequence). The CDR3 spells CSASHRWAYEQYF. DNA of the CDR3: TGCAGTGCTTCTCACAGGTGGGCCTACGAGCAGTACTTC.